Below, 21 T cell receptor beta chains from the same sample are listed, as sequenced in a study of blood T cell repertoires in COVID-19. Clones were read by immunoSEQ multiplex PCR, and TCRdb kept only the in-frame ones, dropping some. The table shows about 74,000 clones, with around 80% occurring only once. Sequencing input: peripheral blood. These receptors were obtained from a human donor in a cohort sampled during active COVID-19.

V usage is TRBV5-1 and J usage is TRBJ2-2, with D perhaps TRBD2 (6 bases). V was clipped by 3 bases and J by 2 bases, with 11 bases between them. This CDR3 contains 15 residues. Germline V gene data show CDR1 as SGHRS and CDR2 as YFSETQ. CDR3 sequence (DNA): TGCGCCAGCAGCTCGGGGGATGGTAACACCGGGGAGCTGTTTTTT. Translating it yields CASSSGDGNTGELFF.

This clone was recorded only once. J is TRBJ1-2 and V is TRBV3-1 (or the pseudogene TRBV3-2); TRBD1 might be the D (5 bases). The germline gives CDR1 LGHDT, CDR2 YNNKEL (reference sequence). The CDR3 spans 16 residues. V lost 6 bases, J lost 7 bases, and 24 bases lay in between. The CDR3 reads CASSPATARSRGGYTF. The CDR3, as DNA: TGTGCCAGCAGTCCAGCTACAGCCAGGTCTAGGGGTGGCTACACCTTC.

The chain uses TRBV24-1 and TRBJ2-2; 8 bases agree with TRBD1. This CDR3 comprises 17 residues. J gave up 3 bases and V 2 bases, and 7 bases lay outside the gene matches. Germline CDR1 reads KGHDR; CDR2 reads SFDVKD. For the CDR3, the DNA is TGTGCCACCAGTGATTCAGGGGGCGCTTGGGACACCGGGGAGCTGTTTTTT. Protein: CATSDSGGAWDTGELFF.

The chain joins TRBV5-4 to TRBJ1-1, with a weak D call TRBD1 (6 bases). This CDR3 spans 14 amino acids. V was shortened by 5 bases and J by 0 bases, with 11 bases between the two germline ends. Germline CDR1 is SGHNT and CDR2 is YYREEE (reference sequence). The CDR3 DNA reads TGTGCCAGCAGGATTGGACAGATGAACACTGAAGCTTTCTTT. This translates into CASRIGQMNTEAFF.

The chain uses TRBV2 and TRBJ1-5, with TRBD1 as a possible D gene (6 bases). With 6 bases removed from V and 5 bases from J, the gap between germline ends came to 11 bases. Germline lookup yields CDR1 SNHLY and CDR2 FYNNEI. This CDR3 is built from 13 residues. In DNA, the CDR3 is TGTGCCAGCAGGAACAGGGATCATCAGCCCCAGCATTTT. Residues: CASRNRDHQPQHF. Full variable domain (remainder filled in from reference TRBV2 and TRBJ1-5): EPEVTQTPSHQVTQMGQEVILRCVPISNHLYFYWYRQILGQKVEFLVSFYNNEISEKSEIFDDQFSVERPDGSNFTLKIRSTKLEDSAMYFCASRNRDHQPQHFGDGTRLSIL.

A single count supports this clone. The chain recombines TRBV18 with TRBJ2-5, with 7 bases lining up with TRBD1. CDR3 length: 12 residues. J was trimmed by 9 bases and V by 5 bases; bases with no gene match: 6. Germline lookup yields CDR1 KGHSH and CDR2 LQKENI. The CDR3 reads CASSSQGLAQYF. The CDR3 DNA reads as TGTGCCAGCTCATCACAGGGGCTGGCCCAGTACTTC.

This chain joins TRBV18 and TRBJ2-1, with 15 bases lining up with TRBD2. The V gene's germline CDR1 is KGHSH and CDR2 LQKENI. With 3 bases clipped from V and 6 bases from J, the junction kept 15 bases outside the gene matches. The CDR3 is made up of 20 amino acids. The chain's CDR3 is CASSPRTMAGLAGGTNEQFF. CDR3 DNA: TGTGCCAGCTCACCGAGGACCATGGCCGGACTAGCGGGGGGGACCAATGAGCAGTTCTTC.

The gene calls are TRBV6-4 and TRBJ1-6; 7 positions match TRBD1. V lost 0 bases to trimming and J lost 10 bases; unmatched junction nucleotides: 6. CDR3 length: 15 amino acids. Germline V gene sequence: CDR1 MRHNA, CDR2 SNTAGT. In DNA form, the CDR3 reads TGTGCCAGCAGTGACTCGGGCAGGGGGTTATCACCCCTCCACTTT. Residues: CASSDSGRGLSPLHF.

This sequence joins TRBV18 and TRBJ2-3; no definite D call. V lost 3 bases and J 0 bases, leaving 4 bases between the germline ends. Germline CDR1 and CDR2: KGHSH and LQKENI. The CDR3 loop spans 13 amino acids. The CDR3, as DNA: TGTGCCAGCTCACCGAGTAGCACAGATACGCAGTATTTT. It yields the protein CASSPSSTDTQYF.

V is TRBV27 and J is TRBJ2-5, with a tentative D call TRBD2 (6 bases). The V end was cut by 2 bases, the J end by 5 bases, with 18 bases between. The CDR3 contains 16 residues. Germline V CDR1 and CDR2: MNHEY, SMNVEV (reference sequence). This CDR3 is CASSLTKYGGMETQYF. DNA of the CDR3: TGTGCCAGCAGTTTAACTAAATACGGAGGGATGGAGACCCAGTACTTC.

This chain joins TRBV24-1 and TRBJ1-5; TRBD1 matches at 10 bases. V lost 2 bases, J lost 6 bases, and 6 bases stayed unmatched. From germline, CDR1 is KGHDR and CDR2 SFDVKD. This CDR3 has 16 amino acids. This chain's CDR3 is CATSDSTGGTSQPQHF. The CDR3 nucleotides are TGTGCCACCAGTGATTCGACAGGGGGCACGAGTCAGCCCCAGCATTTT.

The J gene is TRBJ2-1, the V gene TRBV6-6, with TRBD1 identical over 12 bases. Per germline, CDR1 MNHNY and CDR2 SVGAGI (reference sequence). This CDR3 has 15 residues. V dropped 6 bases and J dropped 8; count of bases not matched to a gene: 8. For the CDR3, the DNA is TGTGCCAGCAGAAACGGGGGACAGGGGGCCTATGAGCAGTTCTTC. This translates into CASRNGGQGAYEQFF.

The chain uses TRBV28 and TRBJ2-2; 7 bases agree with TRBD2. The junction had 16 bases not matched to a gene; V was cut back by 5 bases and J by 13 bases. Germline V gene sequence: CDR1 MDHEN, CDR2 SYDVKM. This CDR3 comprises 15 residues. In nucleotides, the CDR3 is TGTGCCAGCAGTCAACCCGGAGCGGGGTGGGGGTTGCTGTTTTTT. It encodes CASSQPGAGWGLLFF.

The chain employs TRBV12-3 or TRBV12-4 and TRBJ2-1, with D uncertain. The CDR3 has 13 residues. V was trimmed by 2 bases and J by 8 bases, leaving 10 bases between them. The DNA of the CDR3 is TGTGCCAGCAGTTTATATAATCTAGATGAGCAGTTCTTC. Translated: CASSLYNLDEQFF.

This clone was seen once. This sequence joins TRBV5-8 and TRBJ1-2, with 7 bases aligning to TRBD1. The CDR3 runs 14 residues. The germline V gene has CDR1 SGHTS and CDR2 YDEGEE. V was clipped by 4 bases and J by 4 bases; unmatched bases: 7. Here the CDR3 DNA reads TGTGCCAGCAGCGATCGGACAGGTAGCTATGGCTACACCTTC. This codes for CASSDRTGSYGYTF.

CDR3 sequence reads: CASSPTQGLTGELFF. Written as DNA, the CDR3 is TGTGCCAGCAGCCCCACTCAGGGGCTCACCGGGGAGCTGTTTTTT. The chain carries TRBV11-3 and TRBJ2-2, with D perhaps TRBD1 (6 bases). Trimming removed 5 bases from V and 4 bases from J, with 14 bases in between. The CDR3 loop spans 15 amino acids. CDR1 SGHNT and CDR2 YENEEA come from the germline V gene.

DNA of the CDR3: TGTGCCAGCAGCTTGGCTTGGAGCTACGAGCAGTACTTC. Translating it yields CASSLAWSYEQYF. This chain uses TRBV5-4 with TRBJ2-7; no clear D. Trimming cost V 0 bases and J 3 bases, with 7 bases left between them. CDR1 SGHNT and CDR2 YYREEE come from the germline V gene (reference sequence). The CDR3 runs to 13 residues.

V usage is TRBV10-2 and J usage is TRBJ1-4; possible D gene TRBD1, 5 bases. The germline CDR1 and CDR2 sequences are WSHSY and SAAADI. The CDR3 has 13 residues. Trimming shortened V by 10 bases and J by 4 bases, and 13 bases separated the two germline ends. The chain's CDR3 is CATADSYNEKLFF. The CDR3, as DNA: TGCGCCACGGCCGACAGTTATAATGAAAAACTGTTTTTT.

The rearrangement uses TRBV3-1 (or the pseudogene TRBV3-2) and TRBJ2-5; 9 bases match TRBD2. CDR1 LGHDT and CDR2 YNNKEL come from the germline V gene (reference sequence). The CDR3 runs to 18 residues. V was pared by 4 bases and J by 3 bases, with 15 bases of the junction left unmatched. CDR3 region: CASSLLGFGSGGKETQYF. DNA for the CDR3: TGTGCCAGCAGCCTACTAGGTTTTGGGAGCGGGGGGAAAGAGACCCAGTACTTC.

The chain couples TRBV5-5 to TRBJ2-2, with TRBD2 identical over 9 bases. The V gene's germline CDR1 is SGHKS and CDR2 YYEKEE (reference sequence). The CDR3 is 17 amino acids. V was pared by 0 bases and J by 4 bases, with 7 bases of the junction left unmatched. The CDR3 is CASSLVLAGSSTGELFF. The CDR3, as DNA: TGTGCCAGCAGCTTGGTGCTAGCGGGGAGTAGCACCGGGGAGCTGTTTTTT.

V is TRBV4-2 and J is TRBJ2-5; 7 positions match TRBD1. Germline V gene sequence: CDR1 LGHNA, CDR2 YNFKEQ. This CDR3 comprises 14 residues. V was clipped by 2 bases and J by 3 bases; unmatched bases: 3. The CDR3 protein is CASSQPTGEETQYF. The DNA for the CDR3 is TGTGCCAGCAGCCAACCAACAGGGGAAGAGACCCAGTACTTC.